The 25 T cell receptor beta chains listed next were all sequenced from one sample in a study of CD8 T cells in Susac syndrome. cDNA came from approximately 0.5 to 1 ug RNA primed by random hexamers. TCRdb re-called the immunoSEQ multiplex PCR reads with MiXCR, one entry per CDR3 protein. The table has approximately 200,000 distinct CDR3 sequences, around nine tenths seen once. The sequenced material came from CD8+ T cells from PBMCs. All receptors come from a human donor with multiple sclerosis.

There are a few counts of this clonotype. The chain recombines TRBV6-2 or TRBV6-3 with TRBJ2-3; D unclear. Deletions cut 5 bases from V and 2 bases from J, with 5 bases between. The V gene's germline CDR1 is MNHEY and CDR2 SVGEGT. The CDR3 has 12 residues. The CDR3 sequence: CASSQDTDTQYF. In nucleotides, the CDR3 is TGTGCCAGCAGTCAAGACACAGATACGCAGTATTTT.

J is TRBJ2-7 and V is TRBV29-1, with D perhaps matching TRBD2 (6 bases). CDR1 and CDR2 from the germline V gene are SQVTM and ANQGSEA. Trimming removed 4 bases from V and 2 bases from J, with 12 bases in between. The CDR3 is made up of 13 amino acids. The CDR3 sequence: CSVGRGTAYEQYF. CDR3 DNA: TGCAGCGTTGGACGGGGGACCGCCTACGAGCAGTACTTC.

The CDR3, as DNA: TGTGCCGGAAGTGGCAGGGGGCAGATTCGTCTAAGCACAGATACGCAGTATTTT. Protein sequence: CAGSGRGQIRLSTDTQYF. The chain has TRBV2 and TRBJ2-3; 8 bases agree with TRBD1. Germline V CDR1 and CDR2: SNHLY, FYNNEI. The ends lost 11 bases at V and 0 bases at J; junction bases unmatched: 19. CDR3 size: 18 residues.

The chain is built from TRBV5-8 and TRBJ2-2; D may be TRBD1 (5 bases). Germline CDR1 is SGHTS and CDR2 is YDEGEE. The CDR3 consists of 17 residues. V lost 2 bases and J lost 2, with 16 bases in between. The DNA of the CDR3 is TGTGCCAGCAGCTTCCGGATAAGGCAGGGCAACACCGGGGAGCTGTTTTTT. As protein: CASSFRIRQGNTGELFF.

The V gene is TRBV12-3 or TRBV12-4, the J gene TRBJ1-4; D gene uncertain. Trimming cost V 3 bases and J 4 bases, with 30 bases left between them. This CDR3 is built from 21 residues. The CDR3 coding sequence is TGTGCCAGCAGTTTTGGGTTCCGTTTTACGACGACTGAAGAACATAATGAAAAACTGTTTTTT. This sequence encodes CASSFGFRFTTTEEHNEKLFF.

This chain joins TRBV7-9 and TRBJ2-1, with no clear D. Per the germline V gene, CDR1 is SEHNR and CDR2 is FQNEAQ (reference sequence). V shed 0 bases and J shed 8 bases, with 11 bases lying between them. The CDR3 consists of 14 residues. CDR3 region: CASSLARSQHEQFF. The DNA of the CDR3 is TGTGCCAGCAGCTTAGCGCGAAGTCAGCATGAGCAGTTCTTC.

This CDR3 reads CASSRPGSNTQYF. The CDR3 DNA sequence: TGTGCCAGCAGTCGACCCGGGAGTAATACGCAGTATTTT. The V and J genes are TRBV6-5 and TRBJ2-3, with a tentative D call TRBD2 (6 bases). The V gene lost 5 bases and the J gene lost 7 bases, with 13 bases spanning the gap. This CDR3 spans 13 amino acids. Germline V lookup: CDR1 MNHEY, CDR2 SVGAGI.

This chain links TRBV20-1 with TRBJ1-1, with 7 bases identical to TRBD1. V lost 2 bases to trimming and J lost 0 bases; unmatched junction nucleotides: 9. The length of the CDR3 is 16 residues. The germline V gene has CDR1 DFQATT and CDR2 SNEGSKA (reference sequence). CDR3 in amino acids: CSARLWAGQMNTEAFF. As DNA, the CDR3 is TGCAGTGCTAGATTATGGGCGGGACAGATGAACACTGAAGCTTTCTTT.

The chain couples TRBV7-9 to TRBJ2-1, with unresolved D. The CDR3 has 11 residues. Per the germline V gene, CDR1 is SEHNR and CDR2 is FQNEAQ (reference sequence). V was cut by 5 bases and J by 8 bases, with 7 bases left in between. The CDR3 here is CASSDIYEQFF. The CDR3 DNA follows: TGTGCCAGCAGCGACATTTATGAGCAGTTCTTC.

V and J are TRBV12-3 or TRBV12-4 and TRBJ2-1; D is possibly TRBD2 (5 bases). The CDR3 is made up of 14 amino acids. V gave up 2 bases and J gave up 4 bases, with 9 bases separating them. The CDR3 region is CASSLSGDYNEQFF. CDR3 in DNA: TGTGCCAGCAGTTTATCCGGGGATTACAATGAGCAGTTCTTC.

The chain carries TRBV4-1 and TRBJ1-4; unclear D gene. The CDR3 spans 14 residues. V dropped 2 bases and J dropped 8 bases, with 12 bases sitting between them. In germline, CDR1 is MGHRA, CDR2 YSYEKL. CDR3 residues: CASSQSRAGEKLFF. The DNA of the CDR3 is TGCGCCAGCAGCCAATCCCGGGCCGGGGAAAAACTGTTTTTT.

The sample holds one count of this clonotype. This rearrangement joins TRBV3-1 to TRBJ2-4; D ambiguous. V was trimmed by 1 base and J by 8 bases, leaving 9 bases between them. The length of the CDR3 is 13 residues. Per germline, CDR1 LGHDT and CDR2 YNNKEL (reference sequence). CDR3 protein: CASSQVLGDIQYF. Written as DNA, the CDR3 is TGTGCCAGCAGCCAAGTGCTGGGCGACATTCAGTACTTC. Together with reference TRBV3-1 and TRBJ2-4, the CDR3 gives the full variable domain: DTAVSQTPKYLVTQMGNDKSIKCEQNLGHDTMYWYKQDSKKFLKIMFSYNNKELIINETVPNRFSPKSPDKAHLNLHINSLELGDSAVYFCASSQVLGDIQYFGAGTRLSVL.

The genes are TRBV18 and TRBJ1-1; 9 nucleotides agree with TRBD1. Germline assignment: CDR1 KGHSH and CDR2 LQKENI. With V trimmed by 6 bases and J by 0 bases, 2 bases remained unmatched. The CDR3 contains 14 residues. The CDR3 region has the DNA TGTGCCAGCTCGGACAGGGGCTTGAACACTGAAGCTTTCTTT. It yields the protein CASSDRGLNTEAFF.

The rearrangement uses TRBV20-1 and TRBJ2-7; maybe TRBD1 (6 bases). Germline V gives CDR1 DFQATT, CDR2 SNEGSKA (reference sequence). Trimming removed 1 base from V and 6 bases from J, with 13 bases in between. The CDR3 runs to 13 residues. CDR3 bases: TGCAGTGCTAGAGGCAGGGGCACAGGCGAGCAGTACTTC. Translating it yields CSARGRGTGEQYF.

The CDR3, as DNA: TGTGGACGGGGCAGGGTTAACAATGAGCAGTTCTTC. Its translation is CGRGRVNNEQFF. The V gene is TRBV2, the J gene TRBJ2-1; D tentatively reads TRBD1 or TRBD2 (5 bases each). The CDR3 length is 12 residues. Germline V lookup: CDR1 SNHLY, CDR2 FYNNEI.

The rearrangement joins TRBV18 to TRBJ1-1; the D is unclear. The CDR3 has 16 amino acids. Germline V gene sequence: CDR1 KGHSH, CDR2 LQKENI. The germline V and J ends were trimmed by 3 bases and 1 base, with 15 bases remaining between them. Here the CDR3 DNA reads TGTGCCAGCTCACCGGCGGCAGCCGGCGCGAACACTGAAGCTTTCTTT. It translates to CASSPAAAGANTEAFF.

The CDR3 DNA sequence: TGCGCCAGCAGCTTGGGGCTAACTAACACCGGGGAGCTGTTTTTT. It encodes CASSLGLTNTGELFF. The chain has TRBV5-1 and TRBJ2-2, with unresolved D. CDR3 length: 15 residues. Trimming removed 0 bases at V and 2 bases at J, with 8 bases between. CDR1 and CDR2 (germline): SGHRS, YFSETQ.

CDR3 amino acids: CASRHRDRRYYGYTF. In DNA form, the CDR3 reads TGTGCCAGTAGGCACCGGGACAGGCGATACTATGGCTACACCTTC. The V and J genes are TRBV19 and TRBJ1-2, with 8 bases identical to TRBD1. The V segment lost 6 bases and the J segment 3 bases; nucleotides outside the gene matches: 9. The CDR3 loop spans 15 amino acids. Germline lookup yields CDR1 LNHDA and CDR2 SQIVND (reference sequence).

The chain has TRBV19 and TRBJ1-1; D not certain. The CDR3 is 14 amino acids. Germline CDR1 and CDR2: LNHDA and SQIVND (reference sequence). Trimming stripped 1 base from V and 8 bases from J, with 14 bases between. The CDR3: CASSIGSGRTEAFF. DNA for the CDR3: TGTGCCAGTAGTATAGGCTCCGGACGGACCGAAGCTTTCTTT.

The V gene is TRBV12-2, the J gene TRBJ2-7. TRBV12-2 is a documented pseudogene. CDR3 length equals 17 residues. The CDR3 reads CASRLAPYVDSAYEQYF. The CDR3 region has the DNA TGTGCAAGTCGCTTAGCCCCATATGTTGACAGCGCCTACGAGCAGTACTTC.

Worth noting for this clonotype: The junction departs from germline at one end; a sequencing error may be responsible. This sequence joins TRBV20-1 and TRBJ2-7, with 8 nucleotides matching TRBD2. The CDR3 length is 12 residues. Germline V gives CDR1 DFQATT, CDR2 SNEGSKA (reference sequence). The CDR3 protein is CSARERGGGQYF. For the CDR3, the DNA is TGCAGTGCCAGAGAACGGGGGGGCGGGCAGTACTTC.

This sequence joins TRBV12-3 or TRBV12-4 and TRBJ1-1; D is undetermined. The CDR3 runs to 15 residues. With 5 bases removed from V and 2 bases from J, the gap between germline ends came to 15 bases. CDR3 nucleotides: TGTGCCAGCAGTCTCGCCCGACCTACCAACACTGAAGCTTTCTTT. Its protein product is CASSLARPTNTEAFF.

The CDR3 DNA reads as TGTGCCGCGGGGACAGGGGCCTACGAGCAGTACTTC. This codes for CAAGTGAYEQYF. J is TRBJ2-7 and V is TRBV27; TRBD1 aligns across 10 bases. V gave up 11 bases and J gave up 2 bases; unmatched junction bases: 3. The CDR3 totals 12 residues. Per the germline V gene, CDR1 is MNHEY and CDR2 is SMNVEV (reference sequence).

V gene TRBV2 combines with J gene TRBJ2-3, with 12 bases lining up with TRBD1. The CDR3 covers 15 residues. Germline V CDR1 and CDR2: SNHLY, FYNNEI. After removal of 4 bases from V and 3 bases from J, the junction contained 2 bases not matched to a gene. The CDR3 nucleotides read TGTGCCAGCAGTGCGGGACAGGGGGCAACAGATACGCAGTATTTT. It codes for CASSAGQGATDTQYF.

V is TRBV6-1 and J is TRBJ2-3; D is perhaps TRBD2 (5 bases). V lost 5 bases and J 2 bases, leaving 17 bases between the germline ends. Per the germline V gene, CDR1 is MNHNS and CDR2 is SASEGT. The CDR3 loop spans 16 amino acids. CDR3 bases: TGTGCCAGCAGTCCCGGAGGACTCCTAATCACAGATACGCAGTATTTT. It codes for CASSPGGLLITDTQYF.